The T cell receptor beta chain described here comes from a study of shared clonotypes between healthy human individuals. The naive CD8 population came from CD45RO-negative cells selected for CCR7, without terminally differentiated effector memory CD45RA+ cells. Findings and caveats of the study: With few donors, the genetic and exposure-history diversity represented was limited. Memory subsets generally showed smaller estimated richness than naive subsets did. Collection of samples was limited to blood; tissue repertoires likely differ.

Regarding this clone: The antigen remains undetermined.

V lost 3 bases, J lost 8 bases, and 14 bases lay in between. The germline V gene encodes CDR1 PRHDT and CDR2 FYEKMQ (reference sequence). This CDR3 has 14 residues. Sequenced by immunoSEQ multiplex PCR; TCRdb stores in-frame clones only, minus some. The sample carries 800,000 or so clones, 96% recorded once. The source is a man between 25 and 39 years old in good health. The sequencing sample was made of naive CD8+ T cells sorted from blood. The chain has TRBV13 and TRBJ2-1; D is undetermined. For the CDR3, the DNA is TGTGCCAGCAGCTTTCAGGTCTGGCGGCATGAGCAGTTCTTC. Amino acid sequence: CASSFQVWRHEQFF. Together with reference TRBV13 and TRBJ2-1, the CDR3 gives the full variable domain: AAGVIQSPRHLIKEKRETATLKCYPIPRHDTVYWYQQGPGQDPQFLISFYEKMQSDKGSIPDRFSAQQFSDYHSELNMSSLELGDSALYFCASSFQVWRHEQFFGPGTRLTVL.